What follows are 15 T cell receptor beta chains derived from one specimen sequenced in a study of blood T cell repertoires in COVID-19. Generated by immunoSEQ multiplex PCR, the TCRdb table keeps only in-frame clones and is missing some. The table has 150,000 to 200,000 clones, around 86% seen once. Sequencing input: peripheral blood. Receptors originate from a man between 65 and 79 years old who had recovered from COVID-19.

V is TRBV3-1 (or the pseudogene TRBV3-2) and J is TRBJ2-5; D is unclear. Germline CDR1 and CDR2: LGHDT and YNNKEL (reference sequence). CDR3 length: 13 amino acids. Trimming pared 1 base from V and 5 bases from J, leaving 8 bases between. In DNA form, the CDR3 reads TGTGCCAGCAGCCAAGCCACTTCCGAGACCCAGTACTTC. This encodes CASSQATSETQYF.

This sequence joins TRBV4-3 and TRBJ1-5; no firm D call. CDR1 and CDR2 from the germline V gene are LGHNA and YSLEER. This CDR3 region has 15 residues. Trimming cost V 1 base and J 1 base, with 8 bases left between them. The CDR3 sequence is CASSQGRGSNQPQHF. The CDR3 DNA follows: TGCGCCAGCAGCCAAGGGCGCGGGAGCAATCAGCCCCAGCATTTT.

The rearrangement uses TRBV12-3 or TRBV12-4 and TRBJ2-7; a weak D match, TRBD2 (5 bases). Trimming took off 5 bases at V and 1 base at J, with 9 bases between the two ends. CDR3 length: 13 amino acids. In nucleotides, the CDR3 is TGTGCCAGCAGTCCTCCGGGATCCTACGAGCAGTACTTC. Translating gives CASSPPGSYEQYF.

This chain links TRBV7-2 with TRBJ2-1, with a possible D match to TRBD2 (6 bases). CDR3 length equals 18 residues. V was clipped by 5 bases and J by 5 bases, with 25 bases between them. Germline CDR1 is SGHTA and CDR2 is FQGNSA. The CDR3 loop reads CASSPRFAGSSGDNEQFF. In nucleotides, the CDR3 is TGTGCCAGCAGCCCTCGCTTCGCGGGATCCTCGGGGGACAATGAGCAGTTCTTC.

This clone was seen a single time. The chain joins TRBV5-1 to TRBJ2-5; 9 bases map to TRBD2. This CDR3 is 16 amino acids long. Unmatched junction bases numbered 7, after V lost 0 bases and J lost 4 bases. The germline gives CDR1 SGHRS, CDR2 YFSETQ. In nucleotides, the CDR3 is TGCGCCAGCAGCTTGGATGCTAGCGGGACTTCAGAGACCCAGTACTTC. It encodes CASSLDASGTSETQYF.

This clone was found once. The rearrangement joins TRBV6-1 to TRBJ2-1, with 12 nucleotides matching TRBD2. Germline trimming cut 3 bases from V and 8 bases from J; bases unmatched to any gene: 5. This CDR3 has 15 residues. The V gene's germline CDR1 is MNHNS and CDR2 SASEGT. The CDR3 DNA is TGTGCCAGCAGTGACGCGACTAGCGGGAGTTATGAGCAGTTCTTC. It encodes CASSDATSGSYEQFF.

CDR3 coding DNA: TGTGCCATCGGGTTACAGGGTTATAATTCACCCCTCCACTTT. Protein: CAIGLQGYNSPLHF. The gene calls are TRBV10-3 and TRBJ1-6; D is possibly TRBD1 (6 bases). The CDR3 contains 14 residues. Germline assignment: CDR1 ENHRY and CDR2 SYGVKD. Between the trimmed V and J ends, which lost 8 bases and 4 bases, there was a span of 12 bases.

V is TRBV2 and J is TRBJ2-7; 11 bases match TRBD2. Trimming cost V 5 bases and J 3 bases; bases outside gene matches: 6. Germline V lookup: CDR1 SNHLY, CDR2 FYNNEI. The CDR3 covers 15 residues. In DNA form, the CDR3 reads TGTGCCAGCAGTTGGGGGGGGACTAGCGGCTACGAGCAGTACTTC. It is translated as CASSWGGTSGYEQYF.

This chain joins TRBV7-2 and TRBJ1-6; tentative D call: TRBD1 (6 bases). The CDR3 has 14 residues. The V end was cut by 5 bases, the J end by 7 bases, with 12 bases between. Looked up from germline, CDR1 is SGHTA and CDR2 is FQGNSA. The CDR3 DNA reads TGTGCCAGCAGCCTGCGACAGGAAAATTCACCCCTCCACTTT. Protein: CASSLRQENSPLHF.

The V and J genes are TRBV6-5 and TRBJ2-7; 9 bases are shared with TRBD1. The ends lost 6 bases at V and 3 bases at J; junction bases unmatched: 6. The CDR3 has 14 amino acids. Looked up from germline, CDR1 is MNHEY and CDR2 is SVGAGI. The CDR3 DNA follows: TGTGCCAGCAGGACCGGGACAGGGTACTACGAGCAGTACTTC. Translated: CASRTGTGYYEQYF.

This rearrangement joins TRBV5-6 to TRBJ2-3; 8 nucleotides agree with TRBD2. The CDR3 runs 15 residues. Germline CDR1 reads SGHDT; CDR2 reads YYEEEE. V dropped 4 bases and J dropped 6; count of bases not matched to a gene: 10. In DNA, the CDR3 is TGTGCCAGCAGCCCTGGACTAGCCGCCAGGGATACGCAGTATTTT. Translated: CASSPGLAARDTQYF. The full variable domain, with the rest looked up from reference TRBV5-6 and TRBJ2-3, is DAGVTQSPTHLIKTRGQQVTLRCSPKSGHDTVSWYQQALGQGPQFIFQYYEEEERQRGNFPDRFSGHQFPNYSSELNVNALLLGDSALYLCASSPGLAARDTQYFGPGTRLTVL.

This chain uses TRBV5-4 with TRBJ2-5; 7 bases map to TRBD1. The CDR3 length is 14 residues. Losses at the gene ends were 0 bases for V and 1 base for J; bases not matched to a gene: 0. Germline values: CDR1 SGHNT, CDR2 YYREEE (reference sequence). CDR3 in amino acids: CASSLAGGQETQYF. CDR3 bases: TGTGCCAGCAGCTTGGCAGGGGGCCAAGAGACCCAGTACTTC.

A remark on this clone: The same CDR3 arises from other DNA sequences in this sample as well. The V gene is TRBV9, the J gene TRBJ1-1; the D gene is possibly TRBD1 (5 bases). In germline, CDR1 is SGDLS, CDR2 YYNGEE. Between the trimmed V and J ends, which lost 0 bases and 4 bases, there was a span of 10 bases. The CDR3 contains 14 residues. The CDR3 coding sequence is TGTGCCAGCAGCGTAGGTCAGGGAGGCACTGAAGCTTTCTTT. It specifies CASSVGQGGTEAFF.

The chain is built from TRBV7-3 and TRBJ2-6, with a weak D call TRBD2 (6 bases). V lost 0 bases and J 0 bases, leaving 9 bases between the germline ends. The CDR3 contains 17 residues. Germline V gene sequence: CDR1 SGHTA, CDR2 FQGTGA. CDR3 sequence reads: CASSLTPGLSGANVLTF. The CDR3 DNA reads as TGTGCCAGCAGCTTAACTCCGGGACTCTCTGGGGCCAACGTCCTGACTTTC.

V and J are TRBV5-1 and TRBJ2-7; 8 bases align to TRBD1. J was trimmed by 0 bases and V by 3 bases; bases with no gene match: 5. Germline V gene lookup returns CDR1 SGHRS and CDR2 YFSETQ. The CDR3 consists of 15 residues. The CDR3 region has the DNA TGCGCCAGCAGCTGGGGGACAGGCCTCTCCTACGAGCAGTACTTC. Translating it yields CASSWGTGLSYEQYF.